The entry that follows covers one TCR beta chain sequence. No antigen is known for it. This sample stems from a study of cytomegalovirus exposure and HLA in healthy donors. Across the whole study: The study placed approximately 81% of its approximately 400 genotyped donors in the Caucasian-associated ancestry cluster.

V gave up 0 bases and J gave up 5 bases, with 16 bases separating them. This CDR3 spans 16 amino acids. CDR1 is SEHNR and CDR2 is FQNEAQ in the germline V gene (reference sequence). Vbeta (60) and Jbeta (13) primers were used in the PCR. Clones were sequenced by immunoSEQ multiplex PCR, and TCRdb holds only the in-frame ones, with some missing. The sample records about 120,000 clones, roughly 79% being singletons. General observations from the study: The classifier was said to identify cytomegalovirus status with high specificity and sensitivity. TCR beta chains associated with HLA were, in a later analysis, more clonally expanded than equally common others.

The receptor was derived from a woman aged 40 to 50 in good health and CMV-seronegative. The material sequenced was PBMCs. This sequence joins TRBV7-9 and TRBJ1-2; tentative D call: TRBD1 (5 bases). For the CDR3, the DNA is TGTGCCAGCAGCTTAGCACTAGCAGGGTTTGGGTATGGCTACACCTTC. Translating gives CASSLALAGFGYGYTF.